One sample yielded the 21 T cell receptor beta chains listed below, sequenced in a study of T-cell reconstitution after alpha-beta-depleted transplantation in children. Unique molecular identifiers were incorporated during preparation of the TCRbeta library. TCRdb redid the calling of the PCR reads with MiXCR, one entry per CDR3 protein. The sample includes about 200,000 distinct CDR3 sequences, roughly 7% of them seen just once. Sequenced material: PBMCs, taken before TCRalphabeta/CD19-depleted stem cell transplant. The receptors stem from a boy younger than 10 with acute lymphoblastic leukemia, due to receive a stem cell transplant.

This clonotype was seen ten or more times. The rearrangement uses TRBV5-1 and TRBJ2-7; 7 bases map to TRBD1. V was pared by 4 bases and J by 2 bases, with 6 bases of the junction left unmatched. Germline values: CDR1 SGHRS, CDR2 YFSETQ. This CDR3 is built from 14 residues. The CDR3 spells CASSRGQTAYEQYF. The CDR3 DNA sequence: TGCGCCAGCAGCAGGGGACAGACCGCCTACGAGCAGTACTTC. Complete variable domain (other parts from reference TRBV5-1 and TRBJ2-7): KAGVTQTPRYLIKTRGQQVTLSCSPISGHRSVSWYQQTPGQGLQFLFEYFSETQRNKGNFPGRFSGRQFSNSRSEMNVSTLELGDSALYLCASSRGQTAYEQYFGPGTRLTVT.

The sample holds many counts of this clonotype. The rearrangement uses TRBV20-1 and TRBJ2-3; 8 nucleotides line up with TRBD2. CDR3 length: 14 amino acids. Germline V gene sequence: CDR1 DFQATT, CDR2 SNEGSKA (reference sequence). Trimming cost V 5 bases and J 2 bases; bases outside gene matches: 6. The CDR3 region has the DNA TGCAGTGCTCCACTAGCGGAGTTCACAGATACGCAGTATTTT. It encodes CSAPLAEFTDTQYF.

The table lists this clonotype with many counts. The J gene is TRBJ1-4, the V gene TRBV4-3, with 8 bases identical to TRBD1. The CDR3 runs 16 residues. The V gene's germline CDR1 is LGHNA and CDR2 YSLEER. The J segment lost 5 bases and the V segment lost 3 bases, leaving 8 bases of the junction unmatched. In nucleotides, the CDR3 is TGCGCCAGCAGCCAGCGGACCGGGACAGGCAATGAAAAACTGTTTTTT. It is translated as CASSQRTGTGNEKLFF.

In this sample, this clonotype turned up many times. The chain joins TRBV29-1 to TRBJ1-2; a weak D match, TRBD1 (6 bases). V lost 5 bases to trimming and J lost 7 bases, with 17 bases between them. CDR1 and CDR2 from the germline V gene are SQVTM and ANQGSEA. CDR3 size: 13 residues. The CDR3 is CSVTDSRGSGYTF. The CDR3 DNA reads as TGCAGCGTTACCGATTCCAGGGGCAGTGGCTACACCTTC.

This clonotype was recorded at least ten times. The chain joins TRBV25-1 to TRBJ2-5, with D unclear. CDR1 is MGHDK, CDR2 SYGVNS, per germline. This CDR3 contains 12 residues. Trimming pared 1 base from V and 5 bases from J, leaving 5 bases between. The chain's CDR3 is CASSELVETQYF. Here the CDR3 DNA reads TGTGCCAGCAGTGAATTGGTCGAGACCCAGTACTTC.

This clonotype was detected ten times or more. This sequence joins TRBV7-9 and TRBJ1-1; D is ambiguous. CDR3 length: 11 residues. Germline CDR1 reads SEHNR; CDR2 reads FQNEAQ (reference sequence). Trimming left V 5 bases short and J 2 bases short, with 3 bases between. The CDR3 DNA reads TGTGCCAGCAGCAGAAACACTGAAGCTTTCTTT. As protein: CASSRNTEAFF.

In this sample, this clonotype turned up many times. V usage is TRBV5-1 and J usage is TRBJ2-5, with 8 positions matching TRBD1. CDR1 is SGHRS and CDR2 is YFSETQ in the germline V gene. The CDR3 has 15 residues. V trimming: 1 base; J trimming: 2 bases; junction bases outside the gene matches: 4. CDR3 region: CASSLTGGSQETQYF. DNA of the CDR3: TGCGCCAGCAGCTTGACAGGGGGTTCGCAAGAGACCCAGTACTTC.

This clonotype was observed many times. The chain is built from TRBV28 and TRBJ2-7; D gene ambiguous. Looked up from germline, CDR1 is MDHEN and CDR2 is SYDVKM. The CDR3 contains 12 residues. The V gene lost 10 bases and the J gene lost 5 bases, with 15 bases spanning the gap. This CDR3 is CATLGVWDEQYF. CDR3 DNA sequence: TGTGCCACCCTTGGGGTCTGGGACGAGCAGTACTTC. Supplemented by reference TRBV28 and TRBJ2-7, the full variable domain reads DVKVTQSSRYLVKRTGEKVFLECVQDMDHENMFWYRQDPGLGLRLIYFSYDVKMKEKGDIPEGYSVSREKKERFSLILESASTNQTSMYLCATLGVWDEQYFGPGTRLTVT.

This clonotype was picked up many times. For the CDR3, the DNA is TGCAGTGCTAGTCCCCGACAATCTGGAGGGACCGGGGAGCTGTTTTTT. It specifies CSASPRQSGGTGELFF. The V gene is TRBV20-1, the J gene TRBJ2-2; D is possibly TRBD2 (6 bases). Germline V CDR1 and CDR2: DFQATT, SNEGSKA (reference sequence). The CDR3 is made up of 16 amino acids. Trimming pared 3 bases from V and 5 bases from J, leaving 19 bases between.

This clonotype has at least ten counts. The chain employs TRBV5-6 and TRBJ2-3; TRBD1 aligns across 8 bases. The germline V gene has CDR1 SGHDT and CDR2 YYEEEE. Trimming at V came to 4 bases and at J to 5 bases, leaving 18 bases not matched to a gene. This CDR3 is 18 amino acids long. Written as DNA, the CDR3 is TGTGCCAGCAGCGGCGGACAGGGATCAGTTACACACGGAGATACGCAGTATTTT. It is translated as CASSGGQGSVTHGDTQYF.

In its sample, this clonotype was seen many times. The rearrangement joins TRBV4-3 to TRBJ2-2, with D unclear. This CDR3 has 14 amino acids. V was shortened by 0 bases and J by 4 bases, with 6 bases between the two germline ends. The germline gives CDR1 LGHNA, CDR2 YSLEER. The CDR3 protein is CASSQDLGTGELFF. CDR3 in DNA: TGCGCCAGCAGCCAAGATTTGGGCACCGGGGAGCTGTTTTTT.

This clonotype was seen at least ten times. The chain couples TRBV20-1 to TRBJ2-3; D tentatively reads TRBD1 or TRBD2 (6 bases each). The V and J ends lost 3 bases and 1 base respectively, with 14 bases between them. Germline lookup yields CDR1 DFQATT and CDR2 SNEGSKA (reference sequence). This CDR3 has 15 amino acids. CDR3 residues: CSASWWGAGTDTQYF. The CDR3 region has the DNA TGCAGTGCTAGTTGGTGGGGGGCCGGCACAGATACGCAGTATTTT.

This clonotype was found many times. The chain employs TRBV27 and TRBJ2-7; D is ambiguous. The length of the CDR3 is 14 residues. Per germline, CDR1 MNHEY and CDR2 SMNVEV (reference sequence). V was trimmed by 5 bases and J by 2 bases, leaving 13 bases between them. The CDR3 sequence: CASSPSPSTYEQYF. For the CDR3, the DNA is TGTGCCAGCAGTCCGTCGCCCTCGACCTACGAGCAGTACTTC.

The rearrangement uses TRBV7-8 and TRBJ2-7; 8 bases fit TRBD1. Trimming at V came to 4 bases and at J to 5 bases, leaving 7 bases not matched to a gene. CDR1 is SGHVS and CDR2 is FQNEAQ in the germline V gene. The CDR3 covers 14 residues. CDR3 sequence reads: CASSSPDRDHEQYF. The CDR3 bases are TGTGCCAGCAGCTCCCCGGACAGGGATCACGAGCAGTACTTC.

This clonotype was counted ten times or more. The CDR3 region is CSARDRGIYGYTF. The CDR3 DNA reads as TGCAGTGCTAGAGACAGGGGGATCTATGGCTACACCTTC. J is TRBJ1-2 and V is TRBV20-1; 7 bases align to TRBD1. CDR1 is DFQATT, CDR2 SNEGSKA, per germline (reference sequence). The V gene end was trimmed by 0 bases and the J gene end by 4 bases; junction bases not matched to a gene: 2. The CDR3 covers 13 residues.

This clonotype was detected ten times or more. J is TRBJ2-3 and V is TRBV5-1; D is undetermined. This CDR3 contains 13 residues. Germline lookup yields CDR1 SGHRS and CDR2 YFSETQ. V was clipped by 2 bases and J by 2 bases, with 6 bases between them. For the CDR3, the DNA is TGCGCCAGCAGCTTTCCCACCACAGATACGCAGTATTTT. This sequence encodes CASSFPTTDTQYF.

This clonotype was observed at least ten times. The chain recombines TRBV5-5 with TRBJ2-2; perhaps TRBD1 as D (5 bases). This CDR3 has 14 amino acids. Germline-derived CDR1 and CDR2 are SGHKS and YYEKEE (reference sequence). V gave up 0 bases and J gave up 5 bases, with 8 bases separating them. The CDR3 loop reads CASSLVAGTGELFF. In DNA form, the CDR3 reads TGTGCCAGCAGCTTGGTCGCAGGGACCGGGGAGCTGTTTTTT.

This clonotype was seen repeatedly, ten times or more. This chain uses TRBV5-1 with TRBJ2-7; D might be TRBD1 or TRBD2, each matching 6 bases. The V gene's germline CDR1 is SGHRS and CDR2 YFSETQ. The CDR3 runs to 14 residues. The V end was cut by 1 base, the J end by 4 bases, with 12 bases between. CDR3 in DNA: TGCGCCAGCAGCTTGTATGGGGGGCGGTACGAGCAGTACTTC. This sequence encodes CASSLYGGRYEQYF.

In this sample, this clonotype turned up a few times. The V and J genes are TRBV3-1 and TRBJ1-2, with D perhaps TRBD1 (5 bases). The CDR3 consists of 14 residues. V dropped 4 bases and J dropped 2 bases, with 11 bases sitting between them. Germline V gene data show CDR1 as LGHDT and CDR2 as YNNKEL (reference sequence). This chain's CDR3 is CASSLWEGNYGYTF. In DNA form, the CDR3 reads TGTGCCAGCAGCCTTTGGGAGGGGAACTATGGCTACACCTTC.

This clonotype was detected ten times or more. The V call is TRBV6-6, the J call TRBJ2-7; D unclear. CDR3 length: 11 residues. The germline CDR1 and CDR2 sequences are MNHNY and SVGAGI (reference sequence). V gave up 8 bases and J gave up 1 base, with 6 bases separating them. As DNA, the CDR3 is TGTGCCAGCTCCACTTCCTACGAGCAGTACTTC. This encodes CASSTSYEQYF.

This clonotype was detected ten times or more. The rearrangement uses TRBV5-1 and TRBJ2-7; 13 bases are shared with TRBD2. CDR1 and CDR2 (germline): SGHRS, YFSETQ. J lost 6 bases, V lost 0 bases, and 6 bases had no gene match. The CDR3 has 16 amino acids. CDR3: CASSLDGLAGVSEQYF. The CDR3 DNA reads TGCGCCAGCAGCTTGGACGGACTAGCGGGAGTAAGCGAGCAGTACTTC.